This entry lists 4 T cell receptor beta chains sequenced from one sample in a study of cytomegalovirus exposure and HLA in healthy donors. This PCR relied on a set of 60 Vbeta primers and 13 Jbeta primers. Assay: immunoSEQ multiplex PCR; the TCRdb copy retains only in-frame clones and omits some. The data show about 80,000 clones, less than 85% seen once. The material sequenced was PBMCs. All receptors derive from a human donor in good health.

This clone was seen only a few times. V is TRBV11-2 and J is TRBJ2-5; D is possibly TRBD2 (5 bases). The germline V gene has CDR1 SGHAT and CDR2 FQNNGV. CDR3 size: 14 residues. V was clipped by 4 bases and J by 6 bases, with 15 bases between them. The CDR3 bases are TGTGCCAGCAGCTCGGTAGGACTTGGGAAGACCCAGTACTTC. Translating gives CASSSVGLGKTQYF.

This chain connects TRBV27 to TRBJ1-2; tentative D call: TRBD1 (6 bases). Germline-derived CDR1 and CDR2 are MNHEY and SMNVEV (reference sequence). CDR3 size: 16 residues. The V gene lost 4 bases and the J gene lost 4 bases, with 19 bases spanning the gap. The DNA of the CDR3 is TGTGCCAGCAGTTCCTCTTTGGGGGGGCTTAGCTATGGCTACACCTTC. Encoded protein: CASSSSLGGLSYGYTF.

The chain recombines TRBV6-5 with TRBJ1-1, with 9 bases lining up with TRBD1. Losses at the gene ends were 5 bases for V and 3 bases for J; bases not matched to a gene: 7. The CDR3 runs 15 residues. Germline V gene sequence: CDR1 MNHEY, CDR2 SVGAGI. The CDR3 region has the DNA TGTGCCAGCAGTGCCCCCGGACAGGGGTACACTGAAGCTTTCTTT. Its protein is CASSAPGQGYTEAFF.

The chain joins TRBV6-5 to TRBJ1-1; D gene unclear. The CDR3 runs to 13 residues. Germline V gives CDR1 MNHEY, CDR2 SVGAGI. Deletions cut 6 bases from V and 5 bases from J, with 13 bases between. The CDR3 DNA is TGTGCCAGCAGCAGGAGGGAGGGAACTGAAGCTTTCTTT. Its protein is CASSRREGTEAFF.